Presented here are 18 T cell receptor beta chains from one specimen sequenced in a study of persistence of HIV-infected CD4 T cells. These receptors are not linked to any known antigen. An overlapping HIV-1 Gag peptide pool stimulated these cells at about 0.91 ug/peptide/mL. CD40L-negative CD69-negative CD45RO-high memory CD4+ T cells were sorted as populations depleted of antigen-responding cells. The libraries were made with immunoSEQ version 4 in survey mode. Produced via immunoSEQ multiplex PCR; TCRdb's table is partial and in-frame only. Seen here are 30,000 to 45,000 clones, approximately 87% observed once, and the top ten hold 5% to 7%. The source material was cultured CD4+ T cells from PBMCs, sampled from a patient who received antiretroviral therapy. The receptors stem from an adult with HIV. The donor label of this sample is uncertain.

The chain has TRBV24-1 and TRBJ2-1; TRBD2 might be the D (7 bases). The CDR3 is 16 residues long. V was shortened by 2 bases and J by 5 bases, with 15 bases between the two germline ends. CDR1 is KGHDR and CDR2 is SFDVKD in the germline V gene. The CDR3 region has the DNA TGTGCCACCAGTGATTGGGCCGGGGGGCGAGACAATGAGCAGTTCTTC. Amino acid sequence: CATSDWAGGRDNEQFF.

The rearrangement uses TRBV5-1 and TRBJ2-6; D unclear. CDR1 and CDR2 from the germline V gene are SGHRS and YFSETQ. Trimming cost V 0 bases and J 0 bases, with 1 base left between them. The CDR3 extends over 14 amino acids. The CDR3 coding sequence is TGCGCCAGCAGCTTGGACTCTGGGGCCAACGTCCTGACTTTC. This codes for CASSLDSGANVLTF.

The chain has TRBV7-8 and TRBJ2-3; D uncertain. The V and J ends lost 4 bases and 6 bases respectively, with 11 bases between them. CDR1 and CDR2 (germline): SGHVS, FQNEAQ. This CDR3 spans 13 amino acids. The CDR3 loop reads CASSYQPRDTQYF. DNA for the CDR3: TGTGCCAGCAGCTACCAACCTAGGGATACGCAGTATTTT.

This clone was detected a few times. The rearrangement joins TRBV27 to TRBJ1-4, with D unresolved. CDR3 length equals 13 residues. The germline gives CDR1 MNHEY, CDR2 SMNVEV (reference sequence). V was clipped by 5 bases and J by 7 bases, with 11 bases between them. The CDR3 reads CASSPWGGEKLFF. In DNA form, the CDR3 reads TGTGCCAGCAGTCCATGGGGTGGTGAAAAACTGTTTTTT.

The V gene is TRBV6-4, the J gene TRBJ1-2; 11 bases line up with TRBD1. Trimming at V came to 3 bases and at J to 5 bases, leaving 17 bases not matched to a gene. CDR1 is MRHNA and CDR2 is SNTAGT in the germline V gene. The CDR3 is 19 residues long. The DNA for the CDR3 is TGTGCCAGCAGTGAACGACACCGGGACAGGGGGGAATTGAGGTATGGCTACACCTTC. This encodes CASSERHRDRGELRYGYTF.

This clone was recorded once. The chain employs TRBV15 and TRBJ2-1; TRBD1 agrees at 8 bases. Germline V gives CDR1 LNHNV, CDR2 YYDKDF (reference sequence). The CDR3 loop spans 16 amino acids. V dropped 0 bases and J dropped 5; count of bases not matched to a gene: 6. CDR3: CATSRDSGGWDNEQFF. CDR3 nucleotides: TGTGCCACCAGCAGAGATTCAGGGGGCTGGGACAATGAGCAGTTCTTC.

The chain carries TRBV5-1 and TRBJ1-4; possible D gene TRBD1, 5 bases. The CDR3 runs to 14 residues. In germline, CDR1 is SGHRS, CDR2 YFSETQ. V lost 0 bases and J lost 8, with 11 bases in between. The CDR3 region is CASSLGGAGEKLFF. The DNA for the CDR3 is TGCGCCAGCAGCTTGGGGGGCGCAGGCGAAAAACTGTTTTTT. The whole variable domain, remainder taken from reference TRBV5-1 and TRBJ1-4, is KAGVTQTPRYLIKTRGQQVTLSCSPISGHRSVSWYQQTPGQGLQFLFEYFSETQRNKGNFPGRFSGRQFSNSRSEMNVSTLELGDSALYLCASSLGGAGEKLFFGSGTQLSVL.

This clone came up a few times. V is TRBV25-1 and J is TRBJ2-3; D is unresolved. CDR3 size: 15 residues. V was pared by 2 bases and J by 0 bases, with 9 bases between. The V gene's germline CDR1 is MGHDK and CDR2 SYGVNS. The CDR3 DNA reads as TGTGCCAGCAGTGAACCCGGGTTTAGCACAGATACGCAGTATTTT. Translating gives CASSEPGFSTDTQYF.

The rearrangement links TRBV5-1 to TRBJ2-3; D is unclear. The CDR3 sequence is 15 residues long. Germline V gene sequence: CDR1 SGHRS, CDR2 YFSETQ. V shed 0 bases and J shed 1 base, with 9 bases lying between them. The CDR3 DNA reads TGCGCCAGCAGCTTGGTAGGGATGGGCACAGATACGCAGTATTTT. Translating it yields CASSLVGMGTDTQYF.

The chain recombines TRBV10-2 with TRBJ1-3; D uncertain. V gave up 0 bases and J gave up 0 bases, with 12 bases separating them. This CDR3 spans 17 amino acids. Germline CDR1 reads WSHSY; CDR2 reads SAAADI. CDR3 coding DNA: TGCGCCAGCAGTGAGTCGGGCAGAACCTTCTCTGGAAACACCATATATTTT. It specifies CASSESGRTFSGNTIYF.

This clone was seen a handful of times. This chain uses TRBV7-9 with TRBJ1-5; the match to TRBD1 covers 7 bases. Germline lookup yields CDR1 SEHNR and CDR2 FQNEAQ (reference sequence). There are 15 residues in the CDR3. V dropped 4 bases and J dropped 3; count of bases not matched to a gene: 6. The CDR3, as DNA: TGTGCCAGCAGCTCCTCGACAGGGACCAATCAGCCCCAGCATTTT. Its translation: CASSSSTGTNQPQHF.

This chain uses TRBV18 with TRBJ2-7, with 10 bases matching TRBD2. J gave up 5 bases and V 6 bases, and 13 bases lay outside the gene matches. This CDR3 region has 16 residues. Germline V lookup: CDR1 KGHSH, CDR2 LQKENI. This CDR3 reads CASSAPGAGGLNEQYF. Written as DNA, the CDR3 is TGTGCCAGCTCCGCCCCGGGAGCGGGGGGGTTAAACGAGCAGTACTTC.

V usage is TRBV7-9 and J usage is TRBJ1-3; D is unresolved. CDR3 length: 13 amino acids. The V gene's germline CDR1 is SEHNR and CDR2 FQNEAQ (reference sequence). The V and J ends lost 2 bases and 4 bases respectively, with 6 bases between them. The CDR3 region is CASSLMGGNTIYF. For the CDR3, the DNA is TGTGCCAGCAGCTTAATGGGCGGAAACACCATATATTTT.

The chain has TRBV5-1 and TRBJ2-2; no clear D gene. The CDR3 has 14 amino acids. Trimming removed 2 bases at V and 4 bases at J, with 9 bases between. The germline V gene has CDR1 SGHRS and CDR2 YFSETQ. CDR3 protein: CASSFTEFTGELFF. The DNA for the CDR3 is TGCGCCAGCAGCTTTACAGAGTTCACCGGGGAGCTGTTTTTT.

The CDR3 loop is CASTPRWGGVDGYTF. The CDR3 nucleotides are TGTGCCAGCACCCCCCGGTGGGGAGGGGTAGATGGCTACACCTTC. The V and J genes are TRBV9 and TRBJ1-2, with D perhaps matching TRBD1 (5 bases). CDR3 size: 15 residues. The germline CDR1 and CDR2 sequences are SGDLS and YYNGEE. V was trimmed by 6 bases and J by 6 bases, leaving 21 bases between them.

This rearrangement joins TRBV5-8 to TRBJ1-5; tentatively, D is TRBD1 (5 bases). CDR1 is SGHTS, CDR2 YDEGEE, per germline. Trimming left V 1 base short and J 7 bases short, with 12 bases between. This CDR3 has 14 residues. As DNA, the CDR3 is TGTGCCAGCAGCTTGTCAGGGCAGAACCAGCCCCAGCATTTT. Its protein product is CASSLSGQNQPQHF. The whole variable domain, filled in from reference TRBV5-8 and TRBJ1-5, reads EAGVTQSPTHLIKTRGQQATLRCSPISGHTSVYWYQQALGLGLQFLLWYDEGEERNRGNFPPRFSGRQFPNYSSELNVNALELEDSALYLCASSLSGQNQPQHFGDGTRLSIL.

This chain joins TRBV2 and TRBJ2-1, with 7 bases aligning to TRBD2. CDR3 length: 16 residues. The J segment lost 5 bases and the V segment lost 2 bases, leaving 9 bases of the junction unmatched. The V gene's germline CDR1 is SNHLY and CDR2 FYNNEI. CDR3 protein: CASSEIGGKVNNEQFF. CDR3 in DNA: TGTGCCAGCAGTGAAATCGGGGGGAAAGTTAACAATGAGCAGTTCTTC.

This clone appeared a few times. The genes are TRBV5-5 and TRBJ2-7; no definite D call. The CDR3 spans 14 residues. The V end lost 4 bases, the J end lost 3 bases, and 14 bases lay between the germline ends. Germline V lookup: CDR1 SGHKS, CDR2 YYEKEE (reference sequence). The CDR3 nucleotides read TGTGCCAGCAGCCTGAGAGACGCATTCTACGAGCAGTACTTC. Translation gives CASSLRDAFYEQYF.